This T cell receptor beta chain stems from a study of Ad26.COV2.S vaccination and SARS-CoV-2 variants. Sample treatment: about 20 received Ad26.COV2.S at low or high dose, single or two shots; 5 received placebo; per-sample allocation not given. On day 63 after the first injection, vaccine and placebo recipients gave samples. Ad26 vector vaccine expressed Wuhan-strain SARS-CoV-2 spike. Germline-derived CDR1 and CDR2 are LGHNA and YNFKEQ. Trimming cost V 2 bases and J 6 bases; bases outside gene matches: 2. This CDR3 spans 15 amino acids. TCRdb's copy holds only in-frame clones and misses some; the assay was immunoSEQ multiplex PCR. Here the sample spans roughly 400,000 clones, about 88% being singletons.

The rearrangement joins TRBV4-2 to TRBJ2-4, with 12 bases aligning to TRBD1. The sample was peripheral blood, taken in a trial of Ad26.COV2.S vaccine versus placebo. The receptor comes from a person aged 18-60 years who received the Ad26.COV2.S COVID-19 vaccine or a placebo. The CDR3 DNA follows: TGTGCCAGCAGCCAATTGGGACAGGGGGCAAACATTCAGTACTTC. Encoded protein: CASSQLGQGANIQYF.